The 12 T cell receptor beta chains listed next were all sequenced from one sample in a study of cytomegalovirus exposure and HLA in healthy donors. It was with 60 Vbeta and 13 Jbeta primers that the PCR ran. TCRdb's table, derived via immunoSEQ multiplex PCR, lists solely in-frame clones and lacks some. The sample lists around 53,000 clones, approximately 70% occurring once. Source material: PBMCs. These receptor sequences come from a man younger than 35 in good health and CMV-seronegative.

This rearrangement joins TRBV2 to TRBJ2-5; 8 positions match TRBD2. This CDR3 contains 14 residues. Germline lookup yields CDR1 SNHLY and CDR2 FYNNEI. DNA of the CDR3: TGTGCAGGCACGGGAGGGACTTACCAAGAGACCCAGTACTTC. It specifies CAGTGGTYQETQYF.

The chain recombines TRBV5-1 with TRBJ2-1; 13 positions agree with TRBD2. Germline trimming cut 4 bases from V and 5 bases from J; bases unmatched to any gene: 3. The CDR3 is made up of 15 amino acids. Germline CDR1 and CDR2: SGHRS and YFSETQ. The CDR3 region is CASSPGLAGHNEQFF. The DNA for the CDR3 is TGCGCCAGCAGCCCGGGACTAGCGGGACACAATGAGCAGTTCTTC.

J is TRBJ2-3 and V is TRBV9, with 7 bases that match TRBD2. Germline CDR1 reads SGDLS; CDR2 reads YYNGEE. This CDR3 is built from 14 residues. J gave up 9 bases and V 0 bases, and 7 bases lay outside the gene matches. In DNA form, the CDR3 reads TGTGCCAGCAGCGTAGTTGGTAGCGGGTCCACGCAGTATTTT. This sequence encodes CASSVVGSGSTQYF.

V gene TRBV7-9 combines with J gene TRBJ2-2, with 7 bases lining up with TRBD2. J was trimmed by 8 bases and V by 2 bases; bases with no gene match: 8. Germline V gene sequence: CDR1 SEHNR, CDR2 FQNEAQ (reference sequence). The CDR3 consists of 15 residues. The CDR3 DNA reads TGTGCCAGCAGCTTATGGACCTCGGGAGGAGGGGAGCTGTTTTTT. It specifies CASSLWTSGGGELFF.

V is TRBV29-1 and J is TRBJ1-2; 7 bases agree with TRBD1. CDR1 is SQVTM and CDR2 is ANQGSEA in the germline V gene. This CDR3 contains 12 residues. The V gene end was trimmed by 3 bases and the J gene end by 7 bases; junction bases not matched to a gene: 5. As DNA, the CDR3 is TGCAGCGTTGATAAGGGGGCAGGTGGCTACACCTTC. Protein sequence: CSVDKGAGGYTF.

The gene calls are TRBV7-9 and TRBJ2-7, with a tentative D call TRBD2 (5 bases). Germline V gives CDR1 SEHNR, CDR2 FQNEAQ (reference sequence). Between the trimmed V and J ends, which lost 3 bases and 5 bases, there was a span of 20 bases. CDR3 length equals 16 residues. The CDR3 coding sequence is TGTGCCAGCAGCTTCCGCCGGGAATCGATGATCCACGAGCAGTACTTC. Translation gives CASSFRRESMIHEQYF.

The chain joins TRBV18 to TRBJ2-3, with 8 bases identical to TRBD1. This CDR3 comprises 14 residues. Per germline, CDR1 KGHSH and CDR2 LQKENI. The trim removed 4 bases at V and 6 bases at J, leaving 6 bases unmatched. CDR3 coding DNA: TGTGCCAGCTCACAGGACAGGGCAACTGATACGCAGTATTTT. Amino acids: CASSQDRATDTQYF.

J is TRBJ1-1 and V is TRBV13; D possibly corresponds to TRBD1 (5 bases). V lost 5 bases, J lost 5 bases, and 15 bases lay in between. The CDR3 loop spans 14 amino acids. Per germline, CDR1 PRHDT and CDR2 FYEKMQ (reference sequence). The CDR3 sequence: CASSLQGSRTEAFF. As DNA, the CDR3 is TGTGCCAGCAGCCTCCAGGGATCGAGGACTGAAGCTTTCTTT.

CDR3 in amino acids: CASSLGQGSPFEQYF. CDR3 in DNA: TGTGCCAGCAGTTTGGGTCAGGGATCCCCTTTCGAGCAGTACTTC. The V gene is TRBV28, the J gene TRBJ2-7, with TRBD1 as a possible D gene (5 bases). V shed 3 bases and J shed 6 bases, with 18 bases lying between them. Germline V gene lookup returns CDR1 MDHEN and CDR2 SYDVKM. The CDR3 consists of 15 residues.

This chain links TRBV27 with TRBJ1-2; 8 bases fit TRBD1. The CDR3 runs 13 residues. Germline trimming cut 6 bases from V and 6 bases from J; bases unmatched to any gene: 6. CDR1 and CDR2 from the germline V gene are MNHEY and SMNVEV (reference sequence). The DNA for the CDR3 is TGTGCCAGCAGGCAGGGGGCTGGGGATGGCTACACCTTC. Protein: CASRQGAGDGYTF.

CDR3 region: CALAPSLPEAFF. The CDR3 region has the DNA TGTGCCTTAGCCCCGAGTCTGCCTGAAGCTTTCTTT. The chain links TRBV30 to TRBJ1-1; D remains unclear. The V end was cut by 7 bases, the J end by 6 bases, with 15 bases between. CDR1 is GTSNPN and CDR2 is SVGIG in the germline V gene (reference sequence). The CDR3 has 12 amino acids.

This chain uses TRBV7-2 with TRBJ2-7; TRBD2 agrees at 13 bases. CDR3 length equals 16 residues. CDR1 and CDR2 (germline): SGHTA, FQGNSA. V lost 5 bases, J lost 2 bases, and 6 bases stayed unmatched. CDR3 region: CASSLGLAGVTYEQYF. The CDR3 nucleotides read TGTGCCAGCAGCCTCGGACTAGCGGGAGTGACCTACGAGCAGTACTTC.